A few counts support the clone carrying this T cell receptor (beta chain). The data originate from a study of cytomegalovirus exposure and HLA in healthy donors. About the research overall: The early release's HLA-typed donors yielded 78 million or so unique TCRs.

This PCR relied on a set of 60 Vbeta primers and 13 Jbeta primers. The assay was immunoSEQ multiplex PCR, and TCRdb's table has in-frame clones only and misses some. Of roughly 150,000 clones listed, roughly 70% are singletons. Trimming left V 2 bases short and J 4 bases short, with 17 bases between. The CDR3 totals 16 residues. Germline assignment: CDR1 SGHTA and CDR2 FQGNSA. Material for sequencing was PBMCs. This sequence originates from a woman between 18 and 29 years old in good health and CMV-seropositive. The gene calls are TRBV7-2 and TRBJ1-2, with D perhaps matching TRBD1 (6 bases). The DNA of the CDR3 is TGTGCCAGCAGCTTACGAGGGGGGGGAAGGGGCTATGGCTACACCTTC. This gives the protein CASSLRGGGRGYGYTF.